The clone carrying this T cell receptor beta chain was found a few times. Its antigen is as yet unknown. This entry belongs to a study of identical twins. General study points: Where out-of-frame alpha sequences were twin-shared, they showed excess low generation probability. Model-predicted out-of-frame TCR alpha sharing fell below observed values in monozygotic twins.

TCRdb analysed the 5' RACE reads with MiXCR anew, one entry per CDR3 protein. Of about 660,000 distinct CDR3 sequences listed, 8.6% are singletons. The same data also went into a second study, on yellow fever vaccine responses in identical twins.

This clonotype was obtained from a woman between 18 and 29 years old in good health. The sequencing input was PBMCs.

In DNA, the CDR3 is TGCAGTGCTAGAGTACAGGGGTTGGGAGAGACCCAGTACTTC. Translating it yields CSARVQGLGETQYF. The V call is TRBV20-1, the J call TRBJ2-5; 7 bases match TRBD1. V trimming: 1 base; J trimming: 4 bases; junction bases outside the gene matches: 6. The CDR3 is 14 residues long. The germline CDR1 and CDR2 sequences are DFQATT and SNEGSKA (reference sequence).